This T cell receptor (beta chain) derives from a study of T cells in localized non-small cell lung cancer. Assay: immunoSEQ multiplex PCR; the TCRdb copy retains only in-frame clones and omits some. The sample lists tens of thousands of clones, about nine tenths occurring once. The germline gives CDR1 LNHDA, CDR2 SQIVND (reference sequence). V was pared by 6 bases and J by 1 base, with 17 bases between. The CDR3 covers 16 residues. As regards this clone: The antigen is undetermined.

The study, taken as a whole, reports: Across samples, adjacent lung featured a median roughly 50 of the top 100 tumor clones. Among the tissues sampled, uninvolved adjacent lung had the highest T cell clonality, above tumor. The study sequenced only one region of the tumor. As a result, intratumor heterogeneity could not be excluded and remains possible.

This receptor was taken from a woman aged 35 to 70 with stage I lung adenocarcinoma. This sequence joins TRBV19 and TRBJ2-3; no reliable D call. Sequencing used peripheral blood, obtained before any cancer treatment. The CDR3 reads CASSPFGQFGTDTQYF. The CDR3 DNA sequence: TGTGCCAGTAGCCCATTTGGGCAATTCGGCACAGATACGCAGTATTTT.